The 14 T cell receptor beta chains below all came from one sample that was sequenced in a study of regulatory T cells in long-lasting Graves disease. Library construction for TCR beta used iRepertoire HTBI primers and Arm-PCR of CDR3 regions. A single record per CDR3 protein comes from TCRdb applying MiXCR to the multiplex PCR reads. The data hold around 430,000 distinct CDR3 sequences, with about 22% observed a single time. Time point given: persistent/refractory GD, antithyroid drugs over 5 years with positive TRAb. Construction of the TCR library relied on RNA isolated from PBMCs. The sequenced sample was peripheral blood mononuclear cells (PBMCs), obtained when the disease was refractory, from a patient treated with antithyroid drugs. Every receptor here comes from a female donor with Graves disease.

V and J are TRBV20-1 and TRBJ1-5; no clear D gene. The CDR3 has 13 residues. Trimming pared 7 bases from V and 0 bases from J, leaving 10 bases between. Germline-derived CDR1 and CDR2 are DFQATT and SNEGSKA (reference sequence). The CDR3 protein is CSVWDNSNQPQHF. As DNA, the CDR3 is TGCAGTGTCTGGGATAATAGCAATCAGCCCCAGCATTTT.

This chain joins TRBV7-9 and TRBJ2-7, with 16 bases fitting TRBD2. The V and J ends lost 5 bases and 2 bases, in that order; junction bases with no gene match: 9. The CDR3 is 18 residues long. Germline CDR1 reads SEHNR; CDR2 reads FQNEAQ (reference sequence). The CDR3 nucleotides read TGTGCCAGCAGCCCCCCGCAGGGACTAGCGGGAGGGACCTACGAGCAGTACTTC. Its translation is CASSPPQGLAGGTYEQYF.

The chain recombines TRBV5-1 with TRBJ2-1; D not certain. Trimming shortened V by 4 bases and J by 7 bases, and 18 bases separated the two germline ends. Germline V CDR1 and CDR2: SGHRS, YFSETQ. The CDR3 totals 15 residues. The CDR3 is CASSRAPDQRNEQFF. CDR3 DNA: TGCGCCAGCAGCCGAGCACCGGACCAGAGGAATGAGCAGTTCTTC. The whole variable domain, filled in from reference TRBV5-1 and TRBJ2-1, reads KAGVTQTPRYLIKTRGQQVTLSCSPISGHRSVSWYQQTPGQGLQFLFEYFSETQRNKGNFPGRFSGRQFSNSRSEMNVSTLELGDSALYLCASSRAPDQRNEQFFGPGTRLTVL.

V gene TRBV7-8 combines with J gene TRBJ1-2; D is possibly TRBD1 (6 bases). V shed 1 base and J shed 2 bases, with 8 bases lying between them. The germline gives CDR1 SGHVS, CDR2 FQNEAQ. The CDR3 covers 14 residues. CDR3 amino acids: CASSLVQGNYGYTF. The CDR3 DNA is TGTGCCAGCAGCTTAGTTCAGGGGAACTATGGCTACACCTTC.

This chain joins TRBV7-2 and TRBJ2-5; D is possibly TRBD2 (5 bases). The CDR3 contains 14 residues. The V end lost 5 bases, the J end lost 1 base, and 11 bases lay between the germline ends. Germline V gene data show CDR1 as SGHTA and CDR2 as FQGNSA. CDR3 in DNA: TGTGCCAGCAGCGCACAAGAGGGCCAAGAGACCCAGTACTTC. This codes for CASSAQEGQETQYF.

In its sample, this clonotype was seen many times. CDR3 DNA: TGTGCCAGCAGTTTAAAGATGAACACCGGGGAGCTGTTTTTT. This sequence encodes CASSLKMNTGELFF. This chain links TRBV12-3 or TRBV12-4 with TRBJ2-2; D is unresolved. V shed 2 bases and J shed 1 base, with 5 bases lying between them. This CDR3 spans 14 amino acids.

A few counts support this clonotype. The chain has TRBV18 and TRBJ2-5; D may match TRBD1 or TRBD2 (6 bases each). The germline CDR1 and CDR2 sequences are KGHSH and LQKENI. The CDR3 spans 16 residues. With 2 bases removed from V and 1 base from J, the gap between germline ends came to 14 bases. The CDR3 loop is CASSPFRGPPQETQYF. CDR3 in DNA: TGTGCCAGCTCACCATTTCGGGGGCCTCCCCAAGAGACCCAGTACTTC. The variable domain in full, with the rest retrieved from reference TRBV18 and TRBJ2-5, is NAGVMQNPRHLVRRRGQEARLRCSPMKGHSHVYWYRQLPEEGLKFMVYLQKENIIDESGMPKERFSAEFPKEGPSILRIQQVVRGDSAAYFCASSPFRGPPQETQYFGPGTRLLVL.

Notes on this clonotype: Given a much more abundant clone one base away, this may be a read error. This sequence joins TRBV24-1 and TRBJ2-5; D not resolved. The CDR3 has 12 residues. The germline V and J ends were trimmed by 1 base and 2 bases, with 1 base remaining between them. Germline assignment: CDR1 KGHDR and CDR2 SFDVKD. The CDR3 DNA reads as TGTGCCACCAGTGATTTACAAGAGACCCAGTACTTC. Residues: CATSDLQETQYF.

Many counts were recorded for this clonotype. The genes are TRBV10-3 and TRBJ2-7, with a possible D match to TRBD2 (6 bases). With 0 bases removed from V and 6 bases from J, the gap between germline ends came to 12 bases. From germline, CDR1 is ENHRY and CDR2 SYGVKD. The CDR3 is 14 residues long. CDR3 in DNA: TGTGCCATCAGTGAGTCGGAGGGAGAAGGCGAGCAGTACTTC. Translation gives CAISESEGEGEQYF.

This clonotype showed up many times. The chain uses TRBV11-2 and TRBJ2-5; the D is unclear. This CDR3 has 13 residues. Germline CDR1 reads SGHAT; CDR2 reads FQNNGV. Trimming removed 5 bases at V and 4 bases at J, with 11 bases between. The DNA of the CDR3 is TGTGCCAGCAGCCCCCCGGTGGGAGAGACCCAGTACTTC. Residues: CASSPPVGETQYF.

Points on this clonotype: A much larger clone differs by one base, so this may be a read error. Without the conserved terminal phenylalanine or tryptophan, this CDR3 likely stems from a read error. V gene TRBV6-1 combines with J gene TRBJ2-7; tentatively, D is TRBD1 (6 bases). The CDR3 is made up of 13 amino acids. Between the trimmed V and J ends, which lost 7 bases and 5 bases, there was a span of 15 bases. Germline lookup yields CDR1 MNHNS and CDR2 SASEGT. The CDR3, as DNA: TGTGCCAGCAATTTGCCAGGGGACAACGAGCAGTACTCC. It yields the protein CASNLPGDNEQYS.

This clonotype was recorded many times. The chain combines TRBV6-1 with TRBJ2-7; D ambiguous. This CDR3 is 15 amino acids long. The V and J ends lost 6 bases and 2 bases respectively, with 17 bases between them. CDR1 is MNHNS, CDR2 SASEGT, per germline. The CDR3 protein is CASSQERITTYEQYF. The CDR3 DNA is TGTGCCAGCAGCCAAGAACGGATTACCACCTACGAGCAGTACTTC.

The chain joins TRBV15 to TRBJ1-3; TRBD1 might be the D (5 bases). The length of the CDR3 is 13 residues. V lost 8 bases, J lost 2 bases, and 10 bases lay in between. Germline lookup yields CDR1 LNHNV and CDR2 YYDKDF (reference sequence). CDR3 bases: TGTGCCACCGGGGACTGGCCTGGAAACACCATATATTTT. Residues: CATGDWPGNTIYF. The whole variable domain, remainder taken from reference TRBV15 and TRBJ1-3, is DAMVIQNPRYQVTQFGKPVTLSCSQTLNHNVMYWYQQKSSQAPKLLFHYYDKDFNNEADTPDNFQSRRPNTSFCFLDIRSPGLGDTAMYLCATGDWPGNTIYFGEGSWLTVV.

The chain couples TRBV7-9 to TRBJ1-1; 7 bases fit TRBD1. V lost 6 bases, J lost 4 bases, and 5 bases stayed unmatched. The CDR3 has 13 residues. From germline, CDR1 is SEHNR and CDR2 FQNEAQ (reference sequence). CDR3 loop: CASRTGLGTEAFF. The CDR3 DNA reads TGTGCCAGCAGGACAGGGTTAGGCACTGAAGCTTTCTTT.